The 21 T cell receptor beta chains in this list originate from one sample, sequenced in a study of CXCR3-negative and CXCR3-positive naive CD8 T cells. Whole-study findings and limits: Hydrophobicity was higher for TRB CDR3s found in CXCR3-positive naive cells than in CXCR3-negative naive cells.

These receptors' antigens are unknown. Researchers prepared the TRB cDNA libraries using 5' RACE with UMI labels. TCRdb reprocessed the 5' RACE reads and keeps a single row for each CDR3 protein, giving no DNA. The sample table includes about 60,000 distinct CDR3 sequences. Sequencing was performed on naive CXCR3+ CD8+ T cells from blood. Subset specified: CD45RO-CCR7+CD27+CD95- naive CD8+ T cells expressing CXCR3 (TNR3+). The receptor source for this set is a human donor in good health. Some clones in this sample may be carry-over from other donors' samples.

The J gene is TRBJ2-3, the V gene TRBV7-7; TCRdb indicates TRBD1, and absent DNA this call remains unverified. The CDR3 totals 16 residues. Germline V gene data show CDR1 as SSHAT and CDR2 as FNYEAQ (reference sequence). The CDR3 protein is CASSLAGTGGADTQYF.

This chain connects TRBV3-1 to TRBJ2-4; TCRdb names TRBD2, which stays unverified in the absence of DNA. Germline lookup yields CDR1 LGHDT and CDR2 YNNKEL (reference sequence). The CDR3 totals 17 residues. The CDR3 sequence: CASSQAASGLAKNIQYF. Full variable domain (outside the CDR3, taken from reference TRBV3-1 and TRBJ2-4): DTAVSQTPKYLVTQMGNDKSIKCEQNLGHDTMYWYKQDSKKFLKIMFSYNNKELIINETVPNRFSPKSPDKAHLNLHINSLELGDSAVYFCASSQAASGLAKNIQYFGAGTRLSVL.

This clonotype is identified as medium-sized (0.01 to 0.1%) from frequency. The genes are TRBV10-1 and TRBJ2-3. The CDR3 covers 13 residues. Germline CDR1 is WNHNN and CDR2 is SYGVQD (reference sequence). The CDR3 sequence: CASSESATDTQYF.

The V call is TRBV29-1, the J call TRBJ2-7; TCRdb returns TRBD2, unconfirmable since there is no DNA. This CDR3 has 14 residues. Germline lookup yields CDR1 SQVTM and CDR2 ANQGSEA. CDR3 amino acids: CSVEVAGGNYEQYF.

The chain recombines TRBV6-6 with TRBJ2-7; without DNA, the TCRdb call of TRBD1 cannot be checked. There are 12 residues in the CDR3. CDR1 is MNHNY, CDR2 SVGAGI, per germline (reference sequence). The CDR3 protein is CASSFDRYEQYF.

The chain carries TRBV20-1 and TRBJ2-7; TCRdb gives TRBD1 as the D gene, but with no DNA this cannot be confirmed. This CDR3 region has 12 residues. Germline loops: CDR1 DFQATT, CDR2 SNEGSKA (reference sequence). The CDR3 sequence: CSAPAGAYEQYF.

The chain combines TRBV28 with TRBJ2-7. Germline-derived CDR1 and CDR2 are MDHEN and SYDVKM. The CDR3 extends over 17 amino acids. The CDR3 is CASSFRVHSGETYEQYF. Using reference TRBV28 and TRBJ2-7 for the parts outside the CDR3, the full variable domain is DVKVTQSSRYLVKRTGEKVFLECVQDMDHENMFWYRQDPGLGLRLIYFSYDVKMKEKGDIPEGYSVSREKKERFSLILESASTNQTSMYLCASSFRVHSGETYEQYFGPGTRLTVT.

The chain couples TRBV7-2 to TRBJ2-5; the D gene TCRdb calls, TRBD1, cannot be checked with no DNA. CDR1 and CDR2 from the germline V gene are SGHTA and FQGNSA. The CDR3 is 15 residues long. The chain's CDR3 is CASSLLSGGYETQYF.

V is TRBV20-1 and J is TRBJ2-3; TCRdb calls TRBD1, which cannot be checked without DNA. This CDR3 spans 11 amino acids. Germline CDR1 and CDR2: DFQATT and SNEGSKA (reference sequence). The CDR3 here is CSASPRDRPDF.

The chain uses TRBV15 and TRBJ1-3. Germline loops: CDR1 LNHNV, CDR2 YYDKDF (reference sequence). The CDR3 runs to 15 residues. The CDR3 reads CATSSRAVTGNTIYF.

The rearrangement uses TRBV19 and TRBJ1-5. CDR1 and CDR2 (germline): LNHDA, SQIVND (reference sequence). The length of the CDR3 is 14 residues. CDR3 region: CASSVNLGNQPQHF.

V gene TRBV7-8 combines with J gene TRBJ2-3; the D call of TRBD2 rests on TCRdb alone, since no DNA is present to check it. The germline gives CDR1 SGHVS, CDR2 FQNEAQ. The CDR3 contains 17 residues. CDR3 protein: CASSFMYSGGNTDTQYF. Complete variable domain (other parts from reference TRBV7-8 and TRBJ2-3): GAGVSQSPRYKVAKRGQDVALRCDPISGHVSLFWYQQALGQGPEFLTYFQNEAQLDKSGLPSDRFFAERPEGSVSTLKIQRTQQEDSAVYLCASSFMYSGGNTDTQYFGPGTRLTVL.

The chain uses TRBV2 and TRBJ2-1; TCRdb proposes TRBD1, but this gene call is untestable without DNA. CDR1 and CDR2 (germline): SNHLY, FYNNEI. The CDR3 extends over 18 amino acids. The CDR3 region is CASRGGWTTSYLNNEQFF.

The gene calls are TRBV9 and TRBJ1-1; TCRdb proposes TRBD1, but this gene call is untestable without DNA. This CDR3 spans 13 amino acids. In germline, CDR1 is SGDLS, CDR2 YYNGEE. This CDR3 reads CASTRAANTEAFF.

The chain has TRBV9 and TRBJ2-6; the D call of TRBD1 rests on TCRdb alone, since no DNA is present to check it. The germline V gene encodes CDR1 SGDLS and CDR2 YYNGEE. This CDR3 comprises 16 residues. The CDR3 loop reads CASSVTGSTGANVLTF.

The chain has TRBV7-3 and TRBJ2-2; TCRdb picks TRBD1, but there is no DNA to check that call. Germline lookup yields CDR1 SGHTA and CDR2 FQGTGA. There are 13 residues in the CDR3. The CDR3 loop reads CARSATGSGELFF.

This chain uses TRBV7-2 with TRBJ2-3; as DNA is missing, the TRBD2 call by TCRdb cannot be tested. CDR3 size: 15 residues. In germline, CDR1 is SGHTA, CDR2 FQGNSA. The CDR3 loop is CASSLASGETDTQYF.

V is TRBV7-3 and J is TRBJ2-2. This CDR3 spans 16 amino acids. Per germline, CDR1 SGHTA and CDR2 FQGTGA. The CDR3 loop reads CASSSTLGSNTGELFF.

This chain links TRBV7-2 with TRBJ2-7; absent DNA, TCRdb's TRBD1 call cannot be checked. The germline V gene encodes CDR1 SGHTA and CDR2 FQGNSA. The CDR3 loop spans 15 amino acids. This CDR3 is CASSSYRGIDYEQYF. Supplemented by reference TRBV7-2 and TRBJ2-7, the full variable domain reads GAGVSQSPSNKVTEKGKDVELRCDPISGHTALYWYRQSLGQGLEFLIYFQGNSAPDKSGLPSDRFSAERTGGSVSTLTIQRTQQEDSAVYLCASSSYRGIDYEQYFGPGTRLTVT.

The chain combines TRBV11-2 with TRBJ1-2; TCRdb gives TRBD1 as the D gene, but with no DNA this cannot be confirmed. CDR1 and CDR2 from the germline V gene are SGHAT and FQNNGV. This CDR3 spans 15 amino acids. CDR3 sequence reads: CASSATGQSNYGYTF.

V gene TRBV12-5 combines with J gene TRBJ2-4; with no DNA, the TCRdb D assignment of TRBD1 cannot be verified. The CDR3 spans 15 residues. CDR1 LGHNT and CDR2 FRNRAP come from the germline V gene. This chain's CDR3 is CASGLEQGPKNIQYF.